This T cell receptor beta chain was found in a study of blood T cell repertoires in COVID-19. At the level of the study: T cells, B-cell-depleted T cells, or PBMCs provided the cDNA or gDNA that served as material.

Study processing details: Reference gene primer amplification gave nucleated cell count estimates. Sequencing was performed with immunoSEQ multiplex PCR; in TCRdb, only in-frame clones are kept and a portion is missing. V, J and clone size reflect that table, while D and trimming were determined from the DNA. Altogether roughly 310,000 clones are present, over 75% being singletons, with the ten largest covering 9.5%. Participant-reported clinical history was the basis for cohort assignment. For recovered donors of Cohort 3, there were two negative PCRs, clearance, or symptom resolution. The V end lost 1 base, the J end lost 3 bases, and 8 bases lay between the germline ends. CDR1 SGHDT and CDR2 YYEEEE come from the germline V gene. This CDR3 has 13 amino acids.

Sequencing used PBMCs or T cells enriched from blood (not recorded which). The rearrangement links TRBV5-6 to TRBJ2-7, with D perhaps TRBD2 (6 bases). The clonotype originates from a woman in her forties who had recovered from COVID-19. The CDR3 loop reads CASSLPGGYEQYF. The CDR3 region has the DNA TGTGCCAGCAGCTTGCCCGGGGGCTACGAGCAGTACTTC.